The 23 T cell receptor beta chains listed next were all sequenced from one sample in a study of CD8 T cells in ankylosing spondylitis. TCRdb passed the 5' RACE reads through MiXCR, listing each CDR3 protein once. The sample has 200,000 to 250,000 distinct CDR3 sequences, approximately 10% seen once. The sequencing input was blood, either unsorted or a sorted T cell fraction (not recorded which). The receptors come from a male donor with ankylosing spondylitis or in good health (not recorded which).

This clonotype was seen many times. The chain is built from TRBV28 and TRBJ1-1, with D uncertain. The CDR3 is 14 amino acids. The germline CDR1 and CDR2 sequences are MDHEN and SYDVKM. V was cut by 2 bases and J by 7 bases, with 14 bases left in between. CDR3 loop: CASSLEAWVNEAFF. The CDR3 DNA is TGTGCCAGCAGTTTAGAAGCGTGGGTTAATGAAGCTTTCTTT.

This clonotype was observed at least ten times. The rearrangement uses TRBV5-8 and TRBJ2-1, with 10 nucleotides matching TRBD1. The CDR3 contains 12 residues. V lost 3 bases and J lost 9; bases outside the gene matches: 0. The germline V gene has CDR1 SGHTS and CDR2 YDEGEE. The CDR3 spells CASSWDRGEQFF. CDR3 DNA: TGTGCCAGCAGCTGGGACAGGGGTGAGCAGTTCTTC.

This clonotype showed up many times. V gene TRBV20-1 combines with J gene TRBJ1-4, with D hard to call. The CDR3 sequence is 15 residues long. The germline V and J ends were trimmed by 0 bases and 0 bases, with 8 bases remaining between them. CDR1 is DFQATT and CDR2 is SNEGSKA in the germline V gene (reference sequence). This CDR3 is CSARDWVSTNEKLFF. CDR3 nucleotides: TGCAGTGCTAGAGATTGGGTCTCAACTAATGAAAAACTGTTTTTT.

This clonotype has ten or more counts. The chain employs TRBV5-1 and TRBJ1-1; tentatively, D is TRBD1 (5 bases). V was clipped by 3 bases and J by 5 bases, with 14 bases between them. The CDR3 sequence is 14 residues long. CDR1 and CDR2 (germline): SGHRS, YFSETQ. The CDR3 DNA reads TGCGCCAGCAGCTGGAAACCCGGGGGGACTGAAGCTTTCTTT. This codes for CASSWKPGGTEAFF.

This clonotype was picked up many times. V and J are TRBV5-1 and TRBJ1-1, with D uncertain. With 0 bases removed from V and 0 bases from J, the gap between germline ends came to 6 bases. In germline, CDR1 is SGHRS, CDR2 YFSETQ. This CDR3 spans 14 amino acids. The CDR3 here is CASSLEFVNTEAFF. The DNA for the CDR3 is TGCGCCAGCAGCTTGGAATTCGTGAACACTGAAGCTTTCTTT.

The chain uses TRBV7-2 and TRBJ2-7; 9 nucleotides align to TRBD1. The CDR3 is made up of 15 amino acids. CDR1 and CDR2 from the germline V gene are SGHTA and FQGNSA. V shed 3 bases and J 3 bases; nucleotides not matched to a gene: 6. The CDR3 region is CASSLDRGVIYEQYF. For the CDR3, the DNA is TGTGCCAGCAGCTTGGACAGGGGAGTCATCTACGAGCAGTACTTC.

This clonotype was seen at least ten times. V usage is TRBV20-1 and J usage is TRBJ1-1; D remains unclear. Germline values: CDR1 DFQATT, CDR2 SNEGSKA (reference sequence). With 6 bases removed from V and 1 base from J, the gap between germline ends came to 18 bases. The CDR3 is made up of 15 amino acids. CDR3 sequence (DNA): TGCAGTGCCGGATCGCGAGGACGGCCGAACACTGAAGCTTTCTTT. Residues: CSAGSRGRPNTEAFF.

For this clonotype: A clone one base away is much larger, so this may be a read error. This sequence joins TRBV5-1 and TRBJ2-7, with D possibly being TRBD1 or TRBD2 (5 bases each). The CDR3 covers 19 residues. Per germline, CDR1 SGHRS and CDR2 YFSETQ. Here the CDR3 DNA reads TGCGCCAGCAGCAATACCTACGGCGGACTGGGGGTGAATTACTACGAGCAGTCCTTC. This sequence encodes CASSNTYGGLGVNYYEQSF.

The table lists this clonotype with many counts. This chain links TRBV29-1 with TRBJ1-2; D might be TRBD1 (5 bases). The ends were cut back, 6 bases at V and 3 bases at J, with 14 bases in the middle. Germline V gene data show CDR1 as SQVTM and CDR2 as ANQGSEA. The CDR3 sequence is 13 residues long. The CDR3 reads CSVGTGVDYGYTF. CDR3 coding DNA: TGCAGCGTGGGGACGGGGGTAGACTATGGCTACACCTTC. Full variable domain (remainder filled in from reference TRBV29-1 and TRBJ1-2): SAVISQKPSRDICQRGTSLTIQCQVDSQVTMMFWYRQQPGQSLTLIATANQGSEATYESGFVIDKFPISRPNLTFSTLTVSNMSPEDSSIYLCSVGTGVDYGYTFGSGTRLTVV.

This clonotype was counted between two and nine times. The chain combines TRBV27 with TRBJ2-7; no reliable D call. The CDR3 is 13 residues long. The V and J ends lost 5 bases and 3 bases respectively, with 11 bases between them. From germline, CDR1 is MNHEY and CDR2 SMNVEV (reference sequence). The CDR3 loop is CASSPLPGYEQYF. As DNA, the CDR3 is TGTGCCAGCAGTCCGCTCCCAGGCTACGAGCAGTACTTC.

This clonotype has a count of ten or more. CDR3 in amino acids: CASSQVHQGGGYNEQFF. The DNA of the CDR3 is TGCGCCAGCAGCCAAGTACACCAGGGAGGAGGCTACAATGAGCAGTTCTTC. V and J are TRBV4-1 and TRBJ2-1, with a possible D match to TRBD2 (6 bases). This CDR3 spans 17 amino acids. V was pared by 1 base and J by 3 bases, with 16 bases between. Germline V gives CDR1 MGHRA, CDR2 YSYEKL.

About this clonotype itself: A much larger clone lies one base from this, so it may be a read error. The J gene is TRBJ1-1, the V gene TRBV29-1, with a possible D match to TRBD1 (6 bases). The CDR3 length is 14 residues. Germline loops: CDR1 SQVTM, CDR2 ANQGSEA. In nucleotides, the CDR3 is TGCAGCGGTATACCCGGACAGATGAACATTGAAGCTTTCTTT. Protein: CSGIPGQMNIEAFF.

The genes are TRBV3-1 and TRBJ2-1; D is perhaps TRBD1 or TRBD2 (5 bases each). The CDR3 has 15 amino acids. The V gene lost 7 bases and the J gene lost 5 bases, with 18 bases spanning the gap. CDR1 and CDR2 (germline): LGHDT, YNNKEL (reference sequence). The CDR3 DNA is TGTGCCAGCACCGAAAGTCATCAGGGAGACAATGAGCAGTTCTTC. It is translated as CASTESHQGDNEQFF.

This chain connects TRBV7-2 to TRBJ1-4; D is perhaps TRBD1 (5 bases). Germline lookup yields CDR1 SGHTA and CDR2 FQGNSA. The CDR3 contains 13 residues. V lost 3 bases to trimming and J lost 8 bases, with 10 bases between them. CDR3 nucleotides: TGTGCCAGCAGCTTGGGGGGGTCCGAAAAACTGTTTTTT. Its protein is CASSLGGSEKLFF.

At least ten counts were recorded for this clonotype. J is TRBJ2-1 and V is TRBV7-2, with 8 nucleotides matching TRBD2. With 6 bases clipped from V and 3 bases from J, the junction kept 10 bases outside the gene matches. Per germline, CDR1 SGHTA and CDR2 FQGNSA. The CDR3 sequence is 16 residues long. The CDR3 spells CASSLTGTRVYNEQFF. CDR3 coding DNA: TGTGCCAGCAGTTTGACCGGGACTAGAGTCTACAATGAGCAGTTCTTC.

This clonotype was recorded many times. The rearrangement links TRBV7-9 to TRBJ1-5; 8 bases are shared with TRBD1. The germline V gene encodes CDR1 SEHNR and CDR2 FQNEAQ (reference sequence). The CDR3 is 13 residues long. After removal of 6 bases from V and 4 bases from J, the junction contained 2 bases not matched to a gene. The CDR3: CASRQGVNQPQHF. The CDR3 nucleotides are TGTGCCAGCAGACAGGGGGTAAATCAGCCCCAGCATTTT.

This chain connects TRBV6-1 to TRBJ2-2; D gene ambiguous. Trimming removed 4 bases at V and 2 bases at J, with 8 bases between. CDR1 is MNHNS and CDR2 is SASEGT in the germline V gene. The CDR3 is made up of 14 amino acids. Here the CDR3 reads CASSVRINTGELFF. CDR3 sequence (DNA): TGTGCCAGCAGTGTTAGGATTAACACCGGGGAGCTGTTTTTT.

The sample holds many counts of this clonotype. This rearrangement joins TRBV7-3 to TRBJ2-3, with D perhaps TRBD2 (5 bases). The CDR3 runs 17 residues. Germline CDR1 and CDR2: SGHTA and FQGTGA. The V end lost 5 bases, the J end lost 1 base, and 19 bases lay between the germline ends. CDR3 amino acids: CASSTTPATEGTDTQYF. CDR3 coding DNA: TGTGCCAGCAGCACCACCCCCGCGACGGAGGGCACAGATACGCAGTATTTT.

This clonotype was recorded a few times. The rearrangement links TRBV11-2 to TRBJ2-3; D tentatively reads TRBD1 or TRBD2 (5 bases each). Trimming left V 1 base short and J 0 bases short, with 8 bases between. The CDR3 is 15 residues long. Germline CDR1 is SGHAT and CDR2 is FQNNGV. The DNA for the CDR3 is TGTGCCAGCAGCTTAGCGGGACGTAGCACAGATACGCAGTATTTT. The encoded protein is CASSLAGRSTDTQYF.

CDR3 sequence reads: CSAPPRGPSDTQYF. The CDR3 DNA follows: TGCAGTGCTCCTCCCCGGGGACCCTCAGATACGCAGTATTTT. The V call is TRBV20-1, the J call TRBJ2-3; the D gene could be TRBD1 or TRBD2 (5 bases each). The CDR3 totals 14 residues. Deletions cut 5 bases from V and 4 bases from J, with 16 bases between. From germline, CDR1 is DFQATT and CDR2 SNEGSKA (reference sequence).

Remarks on this clonotype: Just one base apart from a much larger clone, this may be a read error. The chain carries TRBV7-9 and TRBJ1-5; maybe TRBD1 (5 bases). The CDR3 is 14 amino acids. Germline V CDR1 and CDR2: SEHNR, FQNEAQ (reference sequence). CDR3 protein: CASSFNPGTQPKHF. The CDR3 bases are TGTGCCAGCAGCTTCAACCCAGGGACCCAGCCCAAGCATTTT.

This clonotype was seen at least ten times. V gene TRBV7-3 combines with J gene TRBJ2-3; TRBD1 matches 8 bases. In germline, CDR1 is SGHTA, CDR2 FQGTGA. There are 18 residues in the CDR3. With 10 bases clipped from V and 3 bases from J, the junction kept 21 bases outside the gene matches. Here the CDR3 DNA reads TGTGCCACCTCGTCCCGGGGACAGGCTATTCGGGAGACAGATACGCAGTATTTT. As protein: CATSSRGQAIRETDTQYF.

The chain is built from TRBV15 and TRBJ2-3, with D perhaps being TRBD1 or TRBD2 (7 bases each). The CDR3 extends over 18 amino acids. The ends were cut back, 0 bases at V and 6 bases at J, with 22 bases in the middle. Germline lookup yields CDR1 LNHNV and CDR2 YYDKDF (reference sequence). CDR3 nucleotides: TGTGCCACCAGCAGAGATGTTGCTGAGACAGGGAGGGGGGATACGCAGTATTTT. It specifies CATSRDVAETGRGDTQYF.